This entry concerns a single T cell receptor (beta chain). Its antigen is undetermined. V trimming: 3 bases; J trimming: 2 bases; junction bases outside the gene matches: 12. This CDR3 is built from 17 residues. The germline gives CDR1 LGHNA, CDR2 YSLEER. These data originate in a study of regulatory dendritic cells for organ transplantation. Study results and limitations: Naive CD4+ and CD8+ repertoires were highly diverse; memory CD8+ was most oligoclonal.

TCRdb keeps only in-frame clones here, not all; method: immunoSEQ multiplex PCR. Found here are 30,000 to 45,000 clones, 80% to 95% of them singletons; the top ten hold over 0.1%. The sequencing input was naive CD8+ T cells from blood. Subset given: CD45RA+ naive T cells. V gene TRBV4-3 combines with J gene TRBJ2-7, with 8 bases that match TRBD1. The clonotype comes from a human donor in good health. The CDR3 reads CASSHGGSGDRTYEQYF. CDR3 sequence (DNA): TGCGCCAGCAGCCATGGAGGATCGGGGGACAGGACCTACGAGCAGTACTTC.